The T cell receptor (beta chain) described here comes from a study of cytomegalovirus exposure and HLA in healthy donors. Use of 60 Vbeta and 13 Jbeta primers characterized the PCR. Per the study methods: In a later analysis, roughly 11 million of about 80 million unique beta chains occurred in at least two donors. TCRdb's copy holds only in-frame clones and misses some; the assay was immunoSEQ multiplex PCR. V and J calls and clone size come straight from that table; D and trimming were deduced from the DNA. Of 55,000 to 75,000 clones in the sample, about 78% were seen once. General study findings and limits: When a later analysis compared HLA-associated TCR beta chains with equally common others, the HLA-associated chains turned out to be more clonally expanded and to have lower generation probabilities. The only immune exposure information that was available was CMV serostatus. The authors enumerated over 150 TCR beta chains as linked to cytomegalovirus.

Note on this clone: Antigen unknown.

Deletions cut 2 bases from V and 6 bases from J, with 11 bases between. Germline V gene data show CDR1 as GTSNPN and CDR2 as SVGIG (reference sequence). The CDR3 is 13 residues long. This sequence joins TRBV30 and TRBJ2-1; D is possibly TRBD1 (5 bases). The clonotype was recovered from a girl between 5 and 17 years old in good health and CMV-seropositive. The material sequenced was PBMCs. CDR3 DNA sequence: TGTGCCTGGAGTCAGGGAACGGGCAATGAGCAGTTCTTC. Its translation: CAWSQGTGNEQFF.